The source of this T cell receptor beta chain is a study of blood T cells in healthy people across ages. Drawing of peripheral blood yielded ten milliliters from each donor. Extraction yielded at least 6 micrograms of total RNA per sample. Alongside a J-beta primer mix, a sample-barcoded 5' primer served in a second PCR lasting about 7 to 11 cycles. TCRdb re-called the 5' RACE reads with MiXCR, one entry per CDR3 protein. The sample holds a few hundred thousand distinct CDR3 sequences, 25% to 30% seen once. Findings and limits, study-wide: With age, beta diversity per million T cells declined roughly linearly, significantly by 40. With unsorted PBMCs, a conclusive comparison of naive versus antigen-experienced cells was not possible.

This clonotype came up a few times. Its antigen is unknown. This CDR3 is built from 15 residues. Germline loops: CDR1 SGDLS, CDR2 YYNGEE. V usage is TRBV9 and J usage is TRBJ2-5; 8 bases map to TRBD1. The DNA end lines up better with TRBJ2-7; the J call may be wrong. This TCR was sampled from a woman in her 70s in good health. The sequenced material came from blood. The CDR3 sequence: CASSAGQGLSYEQYF. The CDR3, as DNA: TGTGCCAGCAGCGCTGGACAGGGTCTATCCTACGAGCAGTACTTC.